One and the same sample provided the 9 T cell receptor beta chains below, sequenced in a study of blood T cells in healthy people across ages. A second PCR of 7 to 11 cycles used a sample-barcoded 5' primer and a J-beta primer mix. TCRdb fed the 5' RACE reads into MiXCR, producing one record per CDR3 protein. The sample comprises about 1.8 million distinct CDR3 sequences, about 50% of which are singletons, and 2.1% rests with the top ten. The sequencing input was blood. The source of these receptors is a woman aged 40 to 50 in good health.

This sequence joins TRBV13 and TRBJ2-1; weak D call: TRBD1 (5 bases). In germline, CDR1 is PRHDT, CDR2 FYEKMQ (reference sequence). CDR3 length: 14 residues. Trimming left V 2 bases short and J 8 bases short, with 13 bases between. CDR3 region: CASSLPSGFDEQFF. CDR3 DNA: TGTGCCAGCAGCTTACCCTCAGGGTTCGATGAGCAGTTCTTC. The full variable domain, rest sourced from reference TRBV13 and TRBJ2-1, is AAGVIQSPRHLIKEKRETATLKCYPIPRHDTVYWYQQGPGQDPQFLISFYEKMQSDKGSIPDRFSAQQFSDYHSELNMSSLELGDSALYFCASSLPSGFDEQFFGPGTRLTVL.

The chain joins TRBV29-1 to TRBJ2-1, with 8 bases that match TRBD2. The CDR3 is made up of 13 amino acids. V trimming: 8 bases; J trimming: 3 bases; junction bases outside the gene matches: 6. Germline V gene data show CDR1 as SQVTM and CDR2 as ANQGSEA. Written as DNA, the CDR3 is TGCAGCTACGGGGGGGCTTTCTACAATGAGCAGTTCTTC. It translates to CSYGGAFYNEQFF.

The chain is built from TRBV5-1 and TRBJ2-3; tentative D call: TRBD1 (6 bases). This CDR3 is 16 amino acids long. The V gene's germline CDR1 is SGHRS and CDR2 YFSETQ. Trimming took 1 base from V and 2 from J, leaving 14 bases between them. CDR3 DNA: TGCGCCAGCAGCTTGATTAGTCAGGGGTCCACAGATACGCAGTATTTT. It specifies CASSLISQGSTDTQYF.

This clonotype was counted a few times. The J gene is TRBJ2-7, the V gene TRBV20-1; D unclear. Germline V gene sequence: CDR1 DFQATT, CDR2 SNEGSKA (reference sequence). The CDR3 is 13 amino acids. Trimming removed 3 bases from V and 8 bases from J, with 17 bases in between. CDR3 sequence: CSASSPAIAQQYF. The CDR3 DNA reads TGCAGTGCTAGCAGCCCCGCAATCGCGCAGCAGTACTTC.

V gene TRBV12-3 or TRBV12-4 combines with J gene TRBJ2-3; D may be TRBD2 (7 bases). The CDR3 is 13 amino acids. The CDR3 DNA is TGTACCATCTGTAGAGGGGGGGCGCGTACGCAGTATTTT. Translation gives CTICRGGARTQYF.

The CDR3 bases are TGTGCCAGCAGTTACCCTCGACAGATGAACACTGAAGCTTTCTTT. It yields the protein CASSYPRQMNTEAFF. The genes are TRBV6-5 and TRBJ1-1, with a tentative D call TRBD1 (5 bases). Germline-derived CDR1 and CDR2 are MNHEY and SVGAGI. This CDR3 has 15 amino acids. Deletions cut 2 bases from V and 0 bases from J, with 10 bases between.

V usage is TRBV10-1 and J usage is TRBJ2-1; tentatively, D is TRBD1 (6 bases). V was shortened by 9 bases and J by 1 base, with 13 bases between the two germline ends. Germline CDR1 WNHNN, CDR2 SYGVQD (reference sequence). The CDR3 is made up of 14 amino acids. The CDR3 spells CAREDSSSYNEQFF. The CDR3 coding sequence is TGCGCCAGAGAGGACAGTTCTTCCTACAATGAGCAGTTCTTC.

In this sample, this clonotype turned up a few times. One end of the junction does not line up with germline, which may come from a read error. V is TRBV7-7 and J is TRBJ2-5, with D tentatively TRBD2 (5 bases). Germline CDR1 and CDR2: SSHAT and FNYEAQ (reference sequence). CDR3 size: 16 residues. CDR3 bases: TGTGCTAGCAGCCAGTACTCTGGCGGGTACCAAGAGACCCAGTACTTC. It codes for CASSQYSGGYQETQYF.

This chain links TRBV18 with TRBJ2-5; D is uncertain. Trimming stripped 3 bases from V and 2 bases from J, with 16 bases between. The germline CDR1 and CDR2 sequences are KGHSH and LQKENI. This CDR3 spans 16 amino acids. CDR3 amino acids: CASSPTGPGLQETQYF. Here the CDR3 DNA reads TGTGCCAGCTCACCCACGGGTCCAGGATTGCAAGAGACCCAGTACTTC.